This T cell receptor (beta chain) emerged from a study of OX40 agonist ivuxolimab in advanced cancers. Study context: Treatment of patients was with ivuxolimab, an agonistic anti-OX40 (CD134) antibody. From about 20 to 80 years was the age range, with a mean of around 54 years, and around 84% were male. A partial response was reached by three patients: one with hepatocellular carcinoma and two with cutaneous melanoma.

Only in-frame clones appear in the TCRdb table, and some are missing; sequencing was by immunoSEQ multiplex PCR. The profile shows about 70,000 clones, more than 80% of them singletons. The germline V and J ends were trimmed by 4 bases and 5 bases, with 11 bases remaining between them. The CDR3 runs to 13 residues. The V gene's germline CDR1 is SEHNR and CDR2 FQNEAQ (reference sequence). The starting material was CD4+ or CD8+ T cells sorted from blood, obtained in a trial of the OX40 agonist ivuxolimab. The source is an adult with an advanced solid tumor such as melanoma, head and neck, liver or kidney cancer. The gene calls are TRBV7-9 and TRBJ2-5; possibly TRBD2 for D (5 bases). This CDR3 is CASSSPGEETQYF. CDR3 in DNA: TGTGCCAGCAGCTCCCCCGGGGAGGAGACCCAGTACTTC.